These 20 T cell receptor beta chains share one sample of origin, sequenced in a study of OX40 agonist ivuxolimab in advanced cancers. TCRdb's table, derived via immunoSEQ multiplex PCR, lists solely in-frame clones and lacks some. The sample holds about 73,000 clones, approximately 91% seen once. Source: CD4+ or CD8+ T cells sorted from blood, taken in a trial of the OX40 agonist ivuxolimab. These receptors were taken from an adult with an advanced solid tumor such as melanoma, head and neck, liver or kidney cancer.

This sequence joins TRBV7-8 and TRBJ1-5; 8 bases are a match to TRBD1. The CDR3 consists of 14 residues. Germline V gene lookup returns CDR1 SGHVS and CDR2 FQNEAQ. J was trimmed by 5 bases and V by 5 bases; bases with no gene match: 5. The chain's CDR3 is CASSGAGGHQPQHF. The CDR3 coding sequence is TGTGCCAGCAGCGGGGCAGGGGGCCATCAGCCCCAGCATTTT.

This rearrangement joins TRBV5-1 to TRBJ1-4, with D possibly TRBD1 on 5 matching bases. Germline V gene sequence: CDR1 SGHRS, CDR2 YFSETQ. The CDR3 is 14 amino acids. The V and J ends lost 4 bases and 5 bases respectively, with 12 bases between them. CDR3 DNA: TGCGCCAGCAGCACCCGGGACGGAAATGAAAAACTGTTTTTT. Translating it yields CASSTRDGNEKLFF.

The rearrangement joins TRBV5-4 to TRBJ1-1; D call uncertain. Germline loops: CDR1 SGHNT, CDR2 YYREEE (reference sequence). The CDR3 totals 15 residues. V gave up 4 bases and J gave up 1 base, with 14 bases separating them. The CDR3 nucleotides are TGTGCCAGCAGCCAAGACCGCCCCGAGAACACTGAAGCTTTCTTT. Amino acid sequence: CASSQDRPENTEAFF.

The V call is TRBV28, the J call TRBJ2-4, with 8 bases that match TRBD1. CDR1 and CDR2 (germline): MDHEN, SYDVKM. J was trimmed by 7 bases and V by 9 bases; bases with no gene match: 8. This CDR3 contains 13 residues. CDR3 amino acids: CASLYQGANIQYF. The CDR3 bases are TGTGCCAGTCTTTACCAGGGGGCGAACATTCAGTACTTC.

The chain joins TRBV20-1 to TRBJ1-2, with D unresolved. With 4 bases removed from V and 3 bases from J, the gap between germline ends came to 6 bases. Per the germline V gene, CDR1 is DFQATT and CDR2 is SNEGSKA (reference sequence). The CDR3 is 11 amino acids. CDR3 in amino acids: CSATRDYGYTF. The DNA of the CDR3 is TGCAGTGCTACTAGGGACTATGGCTACACCTTC.

The J gene is TRBJ2-5, the V gene TRBV5-4; D gene unclear. There are 14 residues in the CDR3. V was shortened by 1 base and J by 0 bases, with 7 bases between the two germline ends. Germline V gene data show CDR1 as SGHNT and CDR2 as YYREEE (reference sequence). This CDR3 is CASSLSRYQETQYF. Here the CDR3 DNA reads TGTGCCAGCAGCTTGTCCAGGTACCAAGAGACCCAGTACTTC.

The rearrangement uses TRBV4-1 and TRBJ1-6; possibly TRBD1 for D (6 bases). With 5 bases removed from V and 8 bases from J, the gap between germline ends came to 13 bases. The CDR3 spans 14 residues. Germline V gene data show CDR1 as MGHRA and CDR2 as YSYEKL. CDR3 sequence (DNA): TGCGCCAGCAGCTACAGGGATGGTGATTCACCCCTCCACTTT. It translates to CASSYRDGDSPLHF.

The chain couples TRBV7-2 to TRBJ1-5; D might be TRBD1 (5 bases). V was clipped by 1 base and J by 1 base, with 8 bases between them. Per the germline V gene, CDR1 is SGHTA and CDR2 is FQGNSA. The length of the CDR3 is 15 residues. CDR3 DNA: TGTGCCAGCAGCTTAGAGGGGTCGAGCAATCAGCCCCAGCATTTT. Its protein is CASSLEGSSNQPQHF.

This chain links TRBV5-6 with TRBJ2-1, with 7 bases lining up with TRBD2. CDR3 length equals 16 residues. Germline values: CDR1 SGHDT, CDR2 YYEEEE. J lost 6 bases, V lost 3 bases, and 12 bases had no gene match. CDR3 residues: CASSSRVTGGGNEQFF. For the CDR3, the DNA is TGTGCCAGCAGCTCCCGTGTAACGGGAGGAGGCAATGAGCAGTTCTTC.

The chain recombines TRBV19 with TRBJ2-6; D unclear. The CDR3 extends over 16 amino acids. Trimming left V 7 bases short and J 0 bases short, with 13 bases between. Per germline, CDR1 LNHDA and CDR2 SQIVND (reference sequence). The CDR3 loop is CASTQSGVSGANVLTF. The CDR3 nucleotides are TGTGCCAGTACCCAATCCGGAGTCTCTGGGGCCAACGTCCTGACTTTC.

The rearrangement uses TRBV18 and TRBJ1-1, with D unresolved. CDR1 KGHSH and CDR2 LQKENI come from the germline V gene. The CDR3 spans 12 residues. The V end lost 5 bases, the J end lost 9 bases, and 13 bases lay between the germline ends. The DNA for the CDR3 is TGTGCCAGCTCAACGACATCCGATAAAGCTTTCTTT. Its protein is CASSTTSDKAFF.

J is TRBJ2-1 and V is TRBV7-8; 8 bases line up with TRBD2. The germline gives CDR1 SGHVS, CDR2 FQNEAQ. The CDR3 length is 16 residues. The ends lost 2 bases at V and 6 bases at J; junction bases unmatched: 9. CDR3 residues: CASSLIQAGVGNEQFF. For the CDR3, the DNA is TGTGCCAGCAGCTTAATTCAAGCGGGAGTCGGCAATGAGCAGTTCTTC.

The genes are TRBV11-1 and TRBJ1-1; 7 positions agree with TRBD1. There are 15 residues in the CDR3. With V trimmed by 5 bases and J by 1 base, 7 bases remained unmatched. Germline V gives CDR1 SGHAT, CDR2 FQDESV (reference sequence). The CDR3 region has the DNA TGTGCCAGCAGCCCCGACAGGGTGGGGAACACTGAAGCTTTCTTT. This sequence encodes CASSPDRVGNTEAFF.

This chain joins TRBV6-1 and TRBJ1-2; possible D gene TRBD1, 6 bases. The CDR3 covers 14 residues. Trimming left V 7 bases short and J 4 bases short, with 16 bases between. Germline V gene sequence: CDR1 MNHNS, CDR2 SASEGT. This CDR3 reads CASIEGGITYGYTF. The CDR3 DNA reads as TGTGCCAGCATTGAGGGGGGAATCACCTATGGCTACACCTTC.

This clone has a single count. The chain has TRBV19 and TRBJ1-5; weak D call: TRBD1 (6 bases). CDR3 length: 16 amino acids. Trimming removed 5 bases at V and 4 bases at J, with 18 bases between. Per germline, CDR1 LNHDA and CDR2 SQIVND (reference sequence). The CDR3 coding sequence is TGTGCCAGTAGTTTCGGGAGGGGGACGGTGAATCAGCCCCAGCATTTT. As protein: CASSFGRGTVNQPQHF.

The rearrangement links TRBV2 to TRBJ2-7; 8 nucleotides agree with TRBD1. The CDR3 spans 15 residues. The V segment lost 4 bases and the J segment 0 bases; nucleotides outside the gene matches: 5. CDR1 and CDR2 from the germline V gene are SNHLY and FYNNEI. CDR3 in DNA: TGTGCCAGCAGTGGGGGACAGGTGAGCTCCTACGAGCAGTACTTC. Its protein is CASSGGQVSSYEQYF.

V and J are TRBV29-1 and TRBJ2-3; 7 nucleotides match TRBD1. Germline V gene sequence: CDR1 SQVTM, CDR2 ANQGSEA. There are 13 residues in the CDR3. V shed 7 bases and J 2 bases; nucleotides not matched to a gene: 6. DNA of the CDR3: TGCAGCGGCAAAGGGGGCTACACAGATACGCAGTATTTT. Translation: CSGKGGYTDTQYF.

V usage is TRBV10-3 and J usage is TRBJ2-7; 7 positions agree with TRBD2. The CDR3 is 14 amino acids. The J segment lost 2 bases and the V segment lost 4 bases, leaving 5 bases of the junction unmatched. Germline-derived CDR1 and CDR2 are ENHRY and SYGVKD. CDR3 sequence reads: CAISGLAVTYEQYF. Here the CDR3 DNA reads TGTGCCATCAGTGGGCTAGCGGTCACCTACGAGCAGTACTTC.

This clone appeared a single time. The rearrangement joins TRBV7-9 to TRBJ1-1; unclear D gene. V dropped 4 bases and J dropped 3 bases, with 18 bases sitting between them. The CDR3 spans 16 residues. Germline V gives CDR1 SEHNR, CDR2 FQNEAQ (reference sequence). The DNA of the CDR3 is TGTGCCAGCAGCTCACAAGGACGAATCGGGGACACTGAAGCTTTCTTT. It specifies CASSSQGRIGDTEAFF. Looking up the rest from reference TRBV7-9 and TRBJ1-1 gives the full variable domain: DTGVSQNPRHKITKRGQNVTFRCDPISEHNRLYWYRQTLGQGPEFLTYFQNEAQLEKSRLLSDRFSAERPKGSFSTLEIQRTEQGDSAMYLCASSSQGRIGDTEAFFGQGTRLTVV.

This rearrangement joins TRBV11-2 to TRBJ1-2; 10 bases are shared with TRBD1. The CDR3 is made up of 15 amino acids. V gave up 2 bases and J gave up 8 bases; unmatched junction bases: 8. Germline assignment: CDR1 SGHAT and CDR2 FQNNGV. DNA of the CDR3: TGTGCCAGCAGCTTAATGGACAGGGGGGGTTACGGCTACACCTTC. Amino acid sequence: CASSLMDRGGYGYTF.